Many counts were recorded for the clone carrying this T cell receptor (beta chain). Its antigen remains unidentified. The data belong to a study of T-cell memory formation after mild COVID-19. Germline V gene data show CDR1 as SGHVS and CDR2 as FNYEAQ. The CDR3 loop spans 13 amino acids. Trimming cost V 0 bases and J 6 bases, with 8 bases left between them. MiXCR, applied by TCRdb to the 5' RACE reads, yields one record per CDR3 protein. This table holds about 40,000 distinct CDR3 sequences, 11% found once. Study conclusions and caveats: Contracting CD4+ clones lay largely in CM and EM, with CD8+ ones residing in EMRA.

The J gene is TRBJ2-5, the V gene TRBV7-6; no definite D call. The sequenced material came from PBMCs or a T cell subset sorted from them (not recorded which). The sequence was collected from a man between 18 and 29 years old who had mild COVID-19 (a few samples of this study predate the infection). Cell type and time point are not known. The chain's CDR3 is CASSLAHSQTQYF. The CDR3 DNA is TGTGCCAGCAGCTTAGCGCATTCTCAGACCCAGTACTTC.